One and the same sample provided the 12 T cell receptor beta chains below, sequenced in a study of T-cell reconstitution after alpha-beta-depleted transplantation in children. This sample's TCRbeta library carried unique molecular identifier barcodes. TCRdb redid the calling of the PCR reads with MiXCR, one entry per CDR3 protein. The sample has roughly 590,000 distinct CDR3 sequences; 16% are singletons. The sequences come from PBMCs from the stem cell graft donor, collected from the stem cell graft. These receptors all come from a human donor who donated a stem cell graft to a child with acute myeloid leukemia.

This clonotype was seen only a few times. The chain joins TRBV6-5 to TRBJ2-7; TRBD1 matches 7 bases. The trim removed 0 bases at V and 2 bases at J, leaving 10 bases unmatched. Germline CDR1 is MNHEY and CDR2 is SVGAGI. CDR3 length equals 17 residues. CDR3 residues: CASSYSDPNRGAYEQYF. For the CDR3, the DNA is TGTGCCAGCAGTTACTCGGACCCAAACAGGGGCGCCTACGAGCAGTACTTC.

V and J are TRBV20-1 and TRBJ2-5, with D possibly TRBD1 on 6 matching bases. Trimming removed 5 bases at V and 1 base at J, with 20 bases between. CDR3 length equals 16 residues. Germline V gene sequence: CDR1 DFQATT, CDR2 SNEGSKA (reference sequence). CDR3 DNA: TGCAGTGCTGCCCGACCTCAGGGGTTGGTCCAAGAGACCCAGTACTTC. Translated: CSAARPQGLVQETQYF.

This clonotype was counted many times. The chain couples TRBV7-3 to TRBJ2-3; a weak D match, TRBD1 (6 bases). This CDR3 region has 16 residues. V dropped 2 bases and J dropped 0 bases, with 12 bases sitting between them. Per germline, CDR1 SGHTA and CDR2 FQGTGA. The DNA for the CDR3 is TGTGCCAGCAGCTTAGCCGCGGACAGAAGCACAGATACGCAGTATTTT. Translating it yields CASSLAADRSTDTQYF. The entire variable domain, with the rest obtained from reference TRBV7-3 and TRBJ2-3, is as follows: GAGVSQTPSNKVTEKGKYVELRCDPISGHTALYWYRQSLGQGPEFLIYFQGTGAADDSGLPNDRFFAVRPEGSVSTLKIQRTERGDSAVYLCASSLAADRSTDTQYFGPGTRLTVL.

The V and J genes are TRBV7-2 and TRBJ2-3, with D maybe TRBD1 (6 bases). The length of the CDR3 is 16 residues. Germline V gives CDR1 SGHTA, CDR2 FQGNSA. Trimming took 1 base from V and 1 from J, leaving 12 bases between them. CDR3 DNA sequence: TGTGCCAGCAGCTTAGGGGGTCCAGGGGGCACAGATACGCAGTATTTT. Translation gives CASSLGGPGGTDTQYF.

The chain uses TRBV6-2 or TRBV6-3 and TRBJ2-1; D uncertain. The CDR3 consists of 14 residues. V lost 2 bases, J lost 8 bases, and 13 bases lay in between. The V gene's germline CDR1 is MNHEY and CDR2 SVGEGT. CDR3 sequence reads: CASSYLGTIYEQFF. CDR3 coding DNA: TGTGCCAGCAGTTACCTTGGCACGATCTATGAGCAGTTCTTC.

This clonotype was detected ten times or more. The genes are TRBV27 and TRBJ1-6; D uncertain. Trimming removed 3 bases at V and 12 bases at J, with 15 bases between. The CDR3 sequence is 14 residues long. CDR1 is MNHEY and CDR2 is SMNVEV in the germline V gene (reference sequence). The CDR3 DNA reads as TGTGCCAGCAGTTTGGCCTTTCCCACTGGACCCCTCCACTTT. This sequence encodes CASSLAFPTGPLHF.

As for this clonotype: In this CDR3 the conserved last residue, phenylalanine or tryptophan, is missing, so a read error is likely. The chain uses TRBV6-2 or TRBV6-3 and TRBJ2-1; TRBD1 matches 9 bases. Germline V gene sequence: CDR1 MNHEY, CDR2 SVGEGT. V lost 6 bases and J lost 2; bases outside the gene matches: 11. This CDR3 comprises 17 residues. The CDR3 sequence is CASSARDRATTYNEQFI. The DNA of the CDR3 is TGTGCCAGCAGCGCAAGGGACAGGGCCACAACCTACAATGAGCAGTTCATC.

The rearrangement links TRBV5-1 to TRBJ2-2, with TRBD1 matching 8 bases. The CDR3 covers 15 residues. The germline V gene has CDR1 SGHRS and CDR2 YFSETQ. V lost 0 bases to trimming and J lost 8 bases; unmatched junction nucleotides: 6. The CDR3 spells CASSLAGGANGELFF. The DNA for the CDR3 is TGCGCCAGCAGCTTGGCAGGGGGCGCGAATGGGGAGCTGTTTTTT.

A few counts support this clonotype. The rearrangement links TRBV21-1 to TRBJ2-7; the D call of TRBD2 is as the table states it, not checked on the DNA. TRBV21-1 constitutes a pseudogene. The CDR3 is made up of 13 amino acids. The chain's CDR3 is CANVGLSNYEQYV. The CDR3 nucleotides read TGTGCCAACGTCGGACTATCCAACTACGAGCAGTACGTC.

This clonotype was counted at least ten times. The chain combines TRBV29-1 with TRBJ2-2; D could derive from TRBD1 or TRBD2 (5 bases each). This CDR3 contains 14 residues. In germline, CDR1 is SQVTM, CDR2 ANQGSEA. V was pared by 5 bases and J by 0 bases, with 10 bases between. Written as DNA, the CDR3 is TGCAGCGTTACCAGGGAGCCGAACACCGGGGAGCTGTTTTTT. It codes for CSVTREPNTGELFF.

This clonotype occurred many times. The gene calls are TRBV20-1 and TRBJ2-7, with 7 positions matching TRBD2. Germline CDR1 reads DFQATT; CDR2 reads SNEGSKA (reference sequence). There are 14 residues in the CDR3. The V segment lost 0 bases and the J segment 3 bases; nucleotides outside the gene matches: 5. The CDR3 DNA follows: TGCAGTGCTAGAGAGAGCGGGGACCTCTACGAGCAGTACTTC. It yields the protein CSARESGDLYEQYF.

Of note for this clonotype: Being one base from a much bigger clone, this may be a read error. The chain uses TRBV6-1 and TRBJ1-5; D is undetermined. The CDR3 extends over 14 amino acids. The V gene's germline CDR1 is MNHNS and CDR2 SASEGT. CDR3 sequence reads: CASTLAASNQPHHF. The CDR3 DNA reads TGTGCCAGCACCCTAGCCGCGAGCAATCAGCCCCACCATTTT.